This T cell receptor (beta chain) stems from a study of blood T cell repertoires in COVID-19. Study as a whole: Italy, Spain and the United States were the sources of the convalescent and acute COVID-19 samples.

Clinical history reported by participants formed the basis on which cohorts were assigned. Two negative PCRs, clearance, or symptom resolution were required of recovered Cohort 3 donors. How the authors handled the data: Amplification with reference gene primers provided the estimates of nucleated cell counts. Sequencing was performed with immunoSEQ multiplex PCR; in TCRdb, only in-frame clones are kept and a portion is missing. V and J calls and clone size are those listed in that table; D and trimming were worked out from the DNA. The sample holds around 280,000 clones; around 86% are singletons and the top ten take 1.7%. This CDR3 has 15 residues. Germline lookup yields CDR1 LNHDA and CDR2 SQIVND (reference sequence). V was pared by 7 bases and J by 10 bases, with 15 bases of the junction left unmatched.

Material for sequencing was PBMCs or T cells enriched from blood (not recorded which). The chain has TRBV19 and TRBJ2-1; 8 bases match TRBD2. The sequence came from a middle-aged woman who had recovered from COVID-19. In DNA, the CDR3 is TGTGCCAGTACCGAGGGGGAAGCGGGGGTAAGGGAGCAGTTCTTC. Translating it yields CASTEGEAGVREQFF.